Listed below are T cell receptor beta chains from one sample, sequenced in a study of blood T cell repertoires in COVID-19. This table comes from immunoSEQ multiplex PCR, and its TCRdb copy is limited to in-frame clones, with some not included. The sample includes 350,000 to 550,000 clones, 87% of them seen just once. The sequenced material came from PBMCs or T cells enriched from blood (not recorded which). These receptors all stem from a woman aged 18-30 years with acute COVID-19. Both conserved end residues are part of each CDR3. The order of the fields is V gene, D gene, CDR3 length, clone size, J gene, CDR3 DNA, CDR3 protein. D genes are given only for firm matches. Clone size is given for some rows only: seen once, a few or many times, or a class if the clone is expanded.

>TRBV3-1/TRBV3-2|NA|14|NA|TRBJ1-4
TGTGCCAGCAGCCAAGATCTCAGGGATGAAAAACTGTTTTTT
CASSQDLRDEKLFF
>TRBV10-3|NA|14|NA|TRBJ2-7
TGTGCCATCACGGGGTTAGGGGGAGACTACGAGCAGTACTTC
CAITGLGGDYEQYF
>TRBV19|TRBD2|14|NA|TRBJ2-7
TGTGCCAGTAGCCTAGCGGGAGGGGACTACGAGCAGTACTTC
CASSLAGGDYEQYF
>TRBV7-9|TRBD2|15|NA|TRBJ2-1
TGTGCCAGCAGCAGACCCGGGACTAGGCACAATGAGCAGTTCTTC
CASSRPGTRHNEQFF
>TRBV10-3|NA|16|NA|TRBJ2-6
TGTGCCATCAGTGAGTCGATTGCAGCTGGGGCCAACGTCCTGACTTTC
CAISESIAAGANVLTF
>TRBV7-2|TRBD1|15|NA|TRBJ1-4
TGTGCCAGCAGCTTATTGGGACAGGGGGATGAAAAACTGTTTTTT
CASSLLGQGDEKLFF
>TRBV2|TRBD1|15|NA|TRBJ1-2
TGTGCCAGCAGAACCTCCTCGACAGGGGGGTGGGGCTACACCTTC
CASRTSSTGGWGYTF
>TRBV3-1/TRBV3-2|TRBD2|16|NA|TRBJ2-1
TGTGCCAGCAACCCCACCGGACTAGCGGTATACAATGAGCAGTTCTTC
CASNPTGLAVYNEQFF
>TRBV29-1|NA|13|NA|TRBJ1-1
TGCAGCGTCGCCAACACAAGGGGGACTGAAGCTTTCTTT
CSVANTRGTEAFF
>TRBV28|NA|16|NA|TRBJ1-5
TGTGCCAGCAGCCCTCAGGAATCCTATAGCAATCAGCCCCAGCATTTT
CASSPQESYSNQPQHF
>TRBV7-9|NA|15|NA|TRBJ2-7
TGTGCCAGCAGCTTAGATCGGGGAAGCTCCTACGAGCAGTACTTC
CASSLDRGSSYEQYF
>TRBV29-1|NA|11|NA|TRBJ1-1
TGCAGCGTTGTTCACAGTACTGAAGCTTTCTTT
CSVVHSTEAFF
>TRBV7-3|NA|13|NA|TRBJ2-1
TGTGCCAGCAGCATACAGCTTGTAACTGAGCAGTTCTTC
CASSIQLVTEQFF
>TRBV4-1|TRBD1|17|few|TRBJ2-3
TGCGCCAGCAGCGACAGGGGGCGCTTCTCCCGCACAGATACGCAGTATTTT
CASSDRGRFSRTDTQYF
>TRBV27|NA|17|NA|TRBJ1-5
TGTGCCAGCAGTTTATCTCTCGACACCTTGGGGCATCAGCCCCAGCATTTT
CASSLSLDTLGHQPQHF
>TRBV3-1/TRBV3-2|NA|17|NA|TRBJ1-3
TGTGCCAGCAGCCAAGTCGGGACATTAAGAGGTGGAAACACCATATATTTT
CASSQVGTLRGGNTIYF
>TRBV9|NA|14|NA|TRBJ1-4
TGTGCCAGTAGCCTGGGGCTGACTAATGAAAAACTGTTTTTT
CASSLGLTNEKLFF
>TRBV6-4|NA|12|NA|TRBJ2-2
TGTGCCAGCAGTGACCAGAACGGGGAGCTGTTTTTT
CASSDQNGELFF
>TRBV28|TRBD2|16|NA|TRBJ2-7
TGTGCCAGCAGTCCGCCGGGACTAGCGGGGGCCTACGAGCAGTACTTC
CASSPPGLAGAYEQYF
>TRBV4-1|TRBD1|14|NA|TRBJ2-5
TGCGCCAGCAGCCCAGGACAGGGCGGAGAGACCCAGTACTTC
CASSPGQGGETQYF
>TRBV27|TRBD2|17|NA|TRBJ2-3
TGTGCCAGCAGTAAAGGGACTACCTCACTAATAGGAGATACGCAGTATTTT
CASSKGTTSLIGDTQYF
>TRBV11-2|NA|13|NA|TRBJ2-5
TGTGCCAGCAGCTTAGAGGCCCGAGAGACCCAGTACTTC
CASSLEARETQYF
>TRBV7-9|TRBD2|16|NA|TRBJ2-2
TGTGCCAGCAGCCCTGTGGCGGGAGCCTCAACCGGGGAGCTGTTTTTT
CASSPVAGASTGELFF
>TRBV5-4|NA|14|once|TRBJ2-5
TGTGCCAGCAGCTTGACACTAGCCTTGGAGACCCAGTACTTC
CASSLTLALETQYF
>TRBV6-6|NA|16|NA|TRBJ1-5
TGTGCCAGCAGTTACTCGGAGATCTATAGCAATCAGCCCCAGCATTTT
CASSYSEIYSNQPQHF
>TRBV15|TRBD2|16|NA|TRBJ2-5
TGTGCCACCAGCAGAGACCAGCGGGGATCTAAAGAGACCCAGTACTTC
CATSRDQRGSKETQYF
>TRBV9|NA|16|NA|TRBJ1-4
TGTGCCAGCAGCGCCCACGGGGGGCAGGGTAATGAAAAACTGTTTTTT
CASSAHGGQGNEKLFF
>TRBV28|TRBD1|15|few|TRBJ1-2
TGTGCCAGCAGTTTTGAAGGACAGGGACTCTATGGCTACACCTTC
CASSFEGQGLYGYTF
>TRBV7-2|TRBD1|16|NA|TRBJ1-2
TGTGCCAGCAGCTTAGCGCTAGGGGGCGGCTATGATGGCTACACCTTC
CASSLALGGGYDGYTF
>TRBV19|NA|15|few|TRBJ1-5
TGTGCCAGTAGTATAGATCGGGGGTATTATCAGCCCCAGCATTTT
CASSIDRGYYQPQHF
>TRBV5-1|TRBD2|15|NA|TRBJ2-1
TGCGCCAGCAGCTTGCTAGCGGGGGGATACAATGAGCAGTTCTTC
CASSLLAGGYNEQFF
>TRBV2|TRBD2|13|few|TRBJ2-3
TGTGCCAGCTCCGGGACTACCAAAGATACGCAGTATTTT
CASSGTTKDTQYF
>TRBV6-4|TRBD2|16|NA|TRBJ2-1
TGTGCCAGCAGTGTCCTAGCGGGGGGTTCGTACAATGAGCAGTTCTTC
CASSVLAGGSYNEQFF
>TRBV3-1/TRBV3-2|NA|14|few|TRBJ2-1
TGTGCCAGCAGCCGCGCGGGGGCGCACAATGAGCAGTTCTTC
CASSRAGAHNEQFF
>TRBV11-2|NA|13|NA|TRBJ1-6
TGTGCCAGCAGCTTAGAACAGGCTTCACCCCTCCACTTT
CASSLEQASPLHF
>TRBV10-3|TRBD2|14|NA|TRBJ2-7
TGTGCCATCACTGCGGGGGGAAGCTCCTACGAGCAGTACTTC
CAITAGGSSYEQYF
>TRBV7-9|NA|13|NA|TRBJ2-1
TGTGCCAGCAGTACCAGCGCGGGGCATGAGCAGTTCTTC
CASSTSAGHEQFF
>TRBV2|TRBD1|16|NA|TRBJ2-4
TGTGCCAGCAGTGAAGGACAGGGTATTCCCAAAAACATTCAGTACTTC
CASSEGQGIPKNIQYF
>TRBV10-1|TRBD1|13|few|TRBJ2-7
TGCGCCAGCAGTTCTGGACAGGAGGACGAGCAGTACTTC
CASSSGQEDEQYF
>TRBV6-5|NA|15|NA|TRBJ1-1
TGTGCCATCCGGGACGGGGGGTTTTTGAACACTGAAGCTTTCTTT
CAIRDGGFLNTEAFF
>TRBV7-9|NA|14|once|TRBJ1-1
TGTGCCAGCAGGATTCCGGGACAGAACACTGAAGCTTTCTTT
CASRIPGQNTEAFF
>TRBV4-1|TRBD2|19|NA|TRBJ2-2
TGCGCCAGCAGCCAAGACCCGGGGGGGCGGGGCCCGAACACCGGGGAGCTGTTTTTT
CASSQDPGGRGPNTGELFF
>TRBV4-1|TRBD1|14|NA|TRBJ1-4
TGCGCCAGCAGCCAGACAGGGAAGAATGAAAAACTGTTTTTT
CASSQTGKNEKLFF
>TRBV19|NA|14|NA|TRBJ2-5
TGTGCCAGTAGAAAACTAGAGGCGGGAGAGACCCAGTACTTC
CASRKLEAGETQYF
>TRBV7-3|TRBD2|17|NA|TRBJ2-2
TGTGCCAGCAGCCCACGTAGCGGGGGGGGTGGCACCGGGGAGCTGTTTTTT
CASSPRSGGGGTGELFF
>TRBV11-2|TRBD1|16|NA|TRBJ1-3
TGTGCCAGCAGCCTGACAGGGGCCTTCTCTGGAAACACCATATATTTT
CASSLTGAFSGNTIYF
>TRBV6-1|NA|15|NA|TRBJ1-2
TGTGCCAGCAGTGATCAAGCAGGAGGAGGCTATGGCTACACCTTC
CASSDQAGGGYGYTF
>TRBV18|NA|13|NA|TRBJ2-7
TGTGCCAGCTCACCCGCGGGCTCCTACGAGCAGTACTTC
CASSPAGSYEQYF
>TRBV19|NA|15|NA|TRBJ2-5
TGTGCCAGTAGTGCCTCACACCCCCCGTCGGAGACCCAGTACTTC
CASSASHPPSETQYF
>TRBV5-6|NA|14|NA|TRBJ2-2
TGTGCCAGCAGCCCCGGGGAGAACACCGGGGAGCTGTTTTTT
CASSPGENTGELFF
>TRBV7-3|NA|14|NA|TRBJ1-1
TGTGCCAGCAGCCCCGGGAACCGAAACACTGAAGCTTTCTTT
CASSPGNRNTEAFF
>TRBV28|TRBD1|13|NA|TRBJ2-1
TGTGCCAGCCAGCGGACAGGGTCAAATGAGCAGTTCTTC
CASQRTGSNEQFF
>TRBV19|TRBD1|15|NA|TRBJ1-2
TGTGCCAGTAGTATACCGGGACAGCCTTCATATGGCTACACCTTC
CASSIPGQPSYGYTF
>TRBV12-3/TRBV12-4|TRBD1|12|NA|TRBJ1-2
TGTGCCAGCAGTAAGACAGGGGGCATATCCACCTTC
CASSKTGGISTF
>TRBV19|TRBD1|14|NA|TRBJ1-5
TGTGCCAGTTCTGGACAGGGTGGGAATCAGCCCCAGCATTTT
CASSGQGGNQPQHF
>TRBV5-6|TRBD2|18|NA|TRBJ2-6
TGTGCCAGCAGCCTAACTCGGTGGGCGGGAGTTGGGGCCAACGTCCTGACTTTC
CASSLTRWAGVGANVLTF
>TRBV9|NA|15|NA|TRBJ2-5
TGTGCCAGCAGCGTAGGTCAGGGGTACCAAGAGACCCAGTACTTC
CASSVGQGYQETQYF
>TRBV6-1|TRBD2|16|NA|TRBJ2-3
TGTGCCAGCAGTGAACTCGGGGGACTAGCGGCAGATACGCAGTATTTT
CASSELGGLAADTQYF
>TRBV12-3/TRBV12-4|NA|12|NA|TRBJ2-2
TGTGCCAGCAGCTCAGGGGTTGGGGAGCTGTTTTTT
CASSSGVGELFF
>TRBV10-1|TRBD1|15|NA|TRBJ1-1
TGCGCCAGCAGTGACTACACAGGGGGCGATGGAAAAGCTTTCTTT
CASSDYTGGDGKAFF